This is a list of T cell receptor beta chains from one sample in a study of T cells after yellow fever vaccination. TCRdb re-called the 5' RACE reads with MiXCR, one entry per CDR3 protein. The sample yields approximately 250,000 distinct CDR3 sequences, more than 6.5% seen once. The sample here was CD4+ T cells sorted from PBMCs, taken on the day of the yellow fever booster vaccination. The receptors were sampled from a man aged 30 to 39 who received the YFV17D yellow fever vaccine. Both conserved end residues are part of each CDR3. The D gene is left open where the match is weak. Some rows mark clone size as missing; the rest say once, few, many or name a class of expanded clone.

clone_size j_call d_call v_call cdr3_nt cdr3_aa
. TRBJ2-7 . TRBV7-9 TGTGCCAGCCGCCCCTTAGCGAGATACGAGCAGTACTTC CASRPLARYEQYF
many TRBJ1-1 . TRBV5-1 TGCGCCAGCAGCTTAGGCAGGGGCACTGAAGCTTTCTTT CASSLGRGTEAFF
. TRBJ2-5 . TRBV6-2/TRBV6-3 TGTGCCAGCAGTTACTCGGTGACGGCCGACCAAGAGACCCAGTACTTC CASSYSVTADQETQYF
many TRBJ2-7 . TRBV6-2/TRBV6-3 TGTGCCAGCAGTTACTACGTGGACTACGAGCAGTACTTC CASSYYVDYEQYF
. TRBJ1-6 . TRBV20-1 TGCAGTGCTAGAGATTACCAGCTTAATTCACCCCTCCACTTT CSARDYQLNSPLHF
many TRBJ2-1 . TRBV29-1 TGCAGCGTAGCAACGGGGACGGGACACAATGAGCAGTTCTTC CSVATGTGHNEQFF
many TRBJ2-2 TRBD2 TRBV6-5 TGTGCCAGCAGTTACGCGAGCGGGAGCGCGAACACCGGGGAGCTGTTTTTT CASSYASGSANTGELFF
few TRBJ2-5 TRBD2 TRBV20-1 TGCAGTGCCTTAGGCGGGGAGGGACAAGAGACCCAGTACTTC CSALGGEGQETQYF
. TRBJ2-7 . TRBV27 TGTGCCAGCAGTTTTAACGCCATCGGGGCCTACGAGCAGTACTTC CASSFNAIGAYEQYF
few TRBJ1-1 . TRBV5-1 TGCGCCAGCAGCCTCGCCCCGGGGCCGAACACTGAAGCTTTCTTT CASSLAPGPNTEAFF
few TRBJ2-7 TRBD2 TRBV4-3 TGCGCCAGCAGCCAAGAAATAGGGACTAGTCGGCCTCACGAGCAGTACTTC CASSQEIGTSRPHEQYF
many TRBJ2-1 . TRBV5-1 TGCGCCAGCAGCCACGGGCCTTACAATGAGCAGTTCTTC CASSHGPYNEQFF
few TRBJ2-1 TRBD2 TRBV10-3 TGTGCCATCAAGATACAGCGGGAATCTGGCAATGAGCAGTTCTTC CAIKIQRESGNEQFF
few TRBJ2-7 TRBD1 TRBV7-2 TGTGCCAGCAGCTCTAGGACAGGGGGCTACGAGCAGTACTTC CASSSRTGGYEQYF